This entry is about one T cell receptor beta chain. The antigen is unknown. PCR primers comprised 60 Vbeta and 13 Jbeta primers. Profiling relied on immunoSEQ multiplex PCR, and the TCRdb table lists in-frame clones only, not all of them. Among 200,000 to 250,000 clones, 70% to 85% were seen once, and the ten largest hold roughly 0.58%. The germline V gene encodes CDR1 GTSNPN and CDR2 SVGIG (reference sequence). This CDR3 has 15 residues. V lost 5 bases to trimming and J lost 0 bases; unmatched junction nucleotides: 6. These data come from a study of cytomegalovirus exposure and HLA in healthy donors. Study-level points and caveats: Of the V segments, some could not be distinguished, including TRBV6-2 and TRBV6-3, and were excluded.

The sequencing sample was made of PBMCs. The sequence came from a woman between 40 and 55 years old in good health and CMV-seronegative. The chain carries TRBV30 and TRBJ2-2; TRBD2 matches 7 bases. DNA of the CDR3: TGTGCCTGGGAAATAGCGGGTACGAACACCGGGGAGCTGTTTTTT. Translation: CAWEIAGTNTGELFF. Full variable domain (outside the CDR3, taken from reference TRBV30 and TRBJ2-2): SQTIHQWPATLVQPVGSPLSLECTVEGTSNPNLYWYRQAAGRGLQLLFYSVGIGQISSEVPQNLSASRPQDRQFILSSKKLLLSDSGFYLCAWEIAGTNTGELFFGEGSRLTVL.